These 30 T cell receptor beta chains were all obtained from the same sample, sequenced in a study of T cells after yellow fever vaccination. TCRdb itself ran the 5' RACE reads through MiXCR, one entry per CDR3 protein. Of 600,000 to 750,000 distinct CDR3 sequences in the sample, about 12% are singletons; the top ten hold about 15%. This sample comprised PBMCs, obtained on the day of the yellow fever booster vaccination. Receptor source: a man aged 25 to 40 who received the YFV17D yellow fever vaccine.

This clonotype was recorded many times. This rearrangement joins TRBV5-1 to TRBJ2-1; either TRBD1 or TRBD2 may fit D (6 bases each). Deletions cut 0 bases from V and 2 bases from J, with 12 bases between. The CDR3 has 16 residues. The germline V gene has CDR1 SGHRS and CDR2 YFSETQ. CDR3 bases: TGCGCCAGCAGCTTGGAGGGGGGTCAGACCTACAATGAGCAGTTCTTC. Encoded protein: CASSLEGGQTYNEQFF. The full variable domain, in which reference TRBV5-1 and TRBJ2-1 provide the parts outside the CDR3, is KAGVTQTPRYLIKTRGQQVTLSCSPISGHRSVSWYQQTPGQGLQFLFEYFSETQRNKGNFPGRFSGRQFSNSRSEMNVSTLELGDSALYLCASSLEGGQTYNEQFFGPGTRLTVL.

The rearrangement links TRBV12-3 or TRBV12-4 to TRBJ1-4, with TRBD1 matching over 8 bases. The CDR3 is 15 residues long. V lost 1 base and J lost 8; bases outside the gene matches: 6. The CDR3 loop reads CASSLGQGAGEKLFF. The CDR3 nucleotides are TGTGCCAGCAGTTTAGGCCAGGGGGCCGGGGAAAAACTGTTTTTT.

This clonotype was recorded a few times. The chain joins TRBV6-2 or TRBV6-3 to TRBJ2-1; D is unclear. V was trimmed by 8 bases and J by 0 bases, leaving 14 bases between them. The CDR3 totals 15 residues. CDR1 is MNHEY and CDR2 is SVGEGT in the germline V gene. The CDR3 DNA is TGTGCCAGCGGAGAGGCAGCTAGCTCCTACAATGAGCAGTTCTTC. This gives the protein CASGEAASSYNEQFF.

The V and J genes are TRBV18 and TRBJ2-7, with 7 bases identical to TRBD2. The germline gives CDR1 KGHSH, CDR2 LQKENI. The length of the CDR3 is 15 residues. The J segment lost 4 bases and the V segment lost 2 bases, leaving 8 bases of the junction unmatched. CDR3 DNA: TGTGCCAGCTCACCAGAGGCTAGCGGTAGTTACGAGCAGTACTTC. It specifies CASSPEASGSYEQYF.

This clonotype was seen ten or more times. This chain uses TRBV30 with TRBJ1-5; no clear D gene. V lost 0 bases, J lost 0 bases, and 9 bases lay in between. Looked up from germline, CDR1 is GTSNPN and CDR2 is SVGIG (reference sequence). The CDR3 consists of 15 residues. CDR3 amino acids: CAWSVGQSSNQPQHF. CDR3 bases: TGTGCCTGGAGTGTCGGGCAGAGTAGCAATCAGCCCCAGCATTTT. Full variable domain (remainder filled in from reference TRBV30 and TRBJ1-5): SQTIHQWPATLVQPVGSPLSLECTVEGTSNPNLYWYRQAAGRGLQLLFYSVGIGQISSEVPQNLSASRPQDRQFILSSKKLLLSDSGFYLCAWSVGQSSNQPQHFGDGTRLSIL.

The chain links TRBV7-9 to TRBJ2-1; no reliable D call. CDR1 and CDR2 (germline): SEHNR, FQNEAQ (reference sequence). Trimming stripped 4 bases from V and 3 bases from J, with 4 bases between. The CDR3 is 12 residues long. The CDR3 here is CASSYIYNEQFF. The CDR3 region has the DNA TGTGCCAGCAGCTATATCTACAATGAGCAGTTCTTC.

This sequence joins TRBV28 and TRBJ2-5, with 8 bases identical to TRBD2. The V gene end was trimmed by 5 bases and the J gene end by 1 base; junction bases not matched to a gene: 9. This CDR3 has 16 residues. Germline loops: CDR1 MDHEN, CDR2 SYDVKM. The CDR3 region is CASSPFLLAAQETQYF. The CDR3 bases are TGTGCCAGCAGTCCCTTCTTACTAGCGGCCCAAGAGACCCAGTACTTC.

This clonotype was recorded at least ten times. This chain connects TRBV7-2 to TRBJ1-1; TRBD1 might be the D (6 bases). The CDR3 loop spans 13 amino acids. The germline gives CDR1 SGHTA, CDR2 FQGNSA. V dropped 4 bases and J dropped 5 bases, with 11 bases sitting between them. As DNA, the CDR3 is TGTGCCAGCAGCTCCGGAAGGGGGACTGAAGCTTTCTTT. This codes for CASSSGRGTEAFF.

This clonotype was observed a few times. The rearrangement links TRBV4-3 to TRBJ2-6; a possible D gene is TRBD1 (6 bases). Trimming left V 4 bases short and J 2 bases short, with 9 bases between. The CDR3 covers 15 residues. Germline-derived CDR1 and CDR2 are LGHNA and YSLEER. CDR3 sequence reads: CASSPGQPGANVLTF. In DNA form, the CDR3 reads TGCGCCAGCAGCCCGGGACAACCTGGGGCCAACGTCCTGACTTTC.

The chain uses TRBV7-9 and TRBJ2-2; D remains unclear. The ends were cut back, 3 bases at V and 6 bases at J, with 11 bases in the middle. Germline V gene lookup returns CDR1 SEHNR and CDR2 FQNEAQ (reference sequence). The CDR3 covers 14 residues. CDR3 amino acids: CASSFFVRSGELFF. In DNA, the CDR3 is TGTGCCAGCAGCTTTTTCGTTCGTTCCGGGGAGCTGTTTTTT.

The rearrangement links TRBV6-1 to TRBJ1-1, with D tentatively TRBD1 (6 bases). V was cut by 3 bases and J by 2 bases, with 13 bases left in between. Per germline, CDR1 MNHNS and CDR2 SASEGT. This CDR3 is built from 15 residues. CDR3 bases: TGTGCCAGCAGTGAGAAAGGGACATTTAACACTGAAGCTTTCTTT. It encodes CASSEKGTFNTEAFF.

Many counts were recorded for this clonotype. The chain combines TRBV28 with TRBJ2-7; 10 nucleotides agree with TRBD2. Germline V gene data show CDR1 as MDHEN and CDR2 as SYDVKM. The V segment lost 2 bases and the J segment 6 bases; nucleotides outside the gene matches: 7. This CDR3 comprises 15 residues. DNA for the CDR3: TGTGCCAGCAGTTTACAACTGCTAGCGGGGGTCGAGCAGTACTTC. Its translation is CASSLQLLAGVEQYF. The variable domain in full, with the rest retrieved from reference TRBV28 and TRBJ2-7, is DVKVTQSSRYLVKRTGEKVFLECVQDMDHENMFWYRQDPGLGLRLIYFSYDVKMKEKGDIPEGYSVSREKKERFSLILESASTNQTSMYLCASSLQLLAGVEQYFGPGTRLTVT.

This clonotype turned up a few times. The chain links TRBV20-1 to TRBJ2-5, with D possibly matching TRBD2 (5 bases). Trimming stripped 0 bases from V and 2 bases from J, with 10 bases between. The CDR3 covers 14 residues. Germline loops: CDR1 DFQATT, CDR2 SNEGSKA (reference sequence). The CDR3 sequence: CSARDLRAQETQYF. The CDR3 DNA follows: TGCAGTGCTAGAGATCTGAGGGCGCAAGAGACCCAGTACTTC.

V and J are TRBV11-2 and TRBJ2-7, with 7 bases fitting TRBD2. The CDR3 runs to 15 residues. J gave up 2 bases and V 6 bases, and 10 bases lay outside the gene matches. Germline CDR1 and CDR2: SGHAT and FQNNGV. The CDR3 DNA reads TGTGCCAGCAGTTCCCCGGGGGGTCCTCCCTACGAGCAGTACTTC. Its protein product is CASSSPGGPPYEQYF.

This clonotype was counted a few times. CDR3 bases: TGTGCCAGCAGTACGGGACAGGGATACAATGAGCAGTTCTTC. This sequence encodes CASSTGQGYNEQFF. J is TRBJ2-1 and V is TRBV28, with 9 bases that match TRBD1. The germline gives CDR1 MDHEN, CDR2 SYDVKM. The CDR3 contains 14 residues. The trim removed 5 bases at V and 4 bases at J, leaving 3 bases unmatched. Together with reference TRBV28 and TRBJ2-1, the CDR3 gives the full variable domain: DVKVTQSSRYLVKRTGEKVFLECVQDMDHENMFWYRQDPGLGLRLIYFSYDVKMKEKGDIPEGYSVSREKKERFSLILESASTNQTSMYLCASSTGQGYNEQFFGPGTRLTVL.

This clonotype showed up just a few times. The chain has TRBV4-3 and TRBJ1-6; no clear D. The germline CDR1 and CDR2 sequences are LGHNA and YSLEER. The CDR3 is 13 amino acids. Trimming left V 0 bases short and J 9 bases short, with 6 bases between. The DNA of the CDR3 is TGCGCCAGCAGCCAAGAGGCAGTTTCACCCCTCCACTTT. Its translation: CASSQEAVSPLHF.

The genes are TRBV7-8 and TRBJ2-3; the D is unclear. Looked up from germline, CDR1 is SGHVS and CDR2 is FQNEAQ. CDR3 length: 16 amino acids. V was clipped by 2 bases and J by 0 bases, with 12 bases between them. The CDR3 DNA sequence: TGTGCCAGCAGCTTACTCGAAGTGGTTAGCACAGATACGCAGTATTTT. Translated: CASSLLEVVSTDTQYF. The full variable domain, its missing parts supplied by reference TRBV7-8 and TRBJ2-3, is GAGVSQSPRYKVAKRGQDVALRCDPISGHVSLFWYQQALGQGPEFLTYFQNEAQLDKSGLPSDRFFAERPEGSVSTLKIQRTQQEDSAVYLCASSLLEVVSTDTQYFGPGTRLTVL.

This chain uses TRBV4-1 with TRBJ2-1; TRBD2 matches 13 bases. CDR1 MGHRA and CDR2 YSYEKL come from the germline V gene. The length of the CDR3 is 15 residues. With V trimmed by 5 bases and J by 6 bases, 4 bases remained unmatched. The CDR3 nucleotides read TGCGCCAGCAGCAACGGACTAGCGGGAGTCAATGAGCAGTTCTTC. It yields the protein CASSNGLAGVNEQFF.

This clonotype came up a few times. This sequence joins TRBV3-1 and TRBJ1-5; D is possibly TRBD1 (6 bases). V was cut by 4 bases and J by 3 bases, with 10 bases left in between. The CDR3 has 14 residues. From germline, CDR1 is LGHDT and CDR2 YNNKEL (reference sequence). CDR3 protein: CASSRGQINQPQHF. The CDR3 bases are TGTGCCAGCAGCCGAGGACAGATCAATCAGCCCCAGCATTTT.

In its sample, this clonotype was seen a few times. Sequence at one end of the junction differs from germline and may be a read error. The chain joins TRBV15 to TRBJ2-3; TRBD2 agrees at 9 bases. CDR3 length equals 14 residues. Germline values: CDR1 LNHNV, CDR2 YYDKDF (reference sequence). In DNA, the CDR3 is TGTGCCACCAGAAGAGCGGGAGGCGCGTATACGCAGTATTTT. Its protein product is CATRRAGGAYTQYF.

CDR3 nucleotides: TGTGCCAGCTCACCAAACCAAATGGATGAAGCTTTCTTT. This gives the protein CASSPNQMDEAFF. The rearrangement uses TRBV18 and TRBJ1-1; unclear D gene. Trimming removed 2 bases at V and 7 bases at J, with 11 bases between. There are 13 residues in the CDR3. Germline loops: CDR1 KGHSH, CDR2 LQKENI.

This clonotype came up a few times. The V gene is TRBV15, the J gene TRBJ1-1; D remains unclear. Germline V gene lookup returns CDR1 LNHNV and CDR2 YYDKDF (reference sequence). The CDR3 spans 14 residues. The V end lost 1 base, the J end lost 3 bases, and 9 bases lay between the germline ends. CDR3 protein: CATSRVALDTEAFF. Here the CDR3 DNA reads TGTGCCACCAGCAGAGTCGCGCTGGACACTGAAGCTTTCTTT.

This clonotype was counted only a few times. V and J are TRBV19 and TRBJ2-6; D is possibly TRBD1 (6 bases). CDR3 length equals 15 residues. The germline V and J ends were trimmed by 6 bases and 0 bases, with 9 bases remaining between them. From germline, CDR1 is LNHDA and CDR2 SQIVND (reference sequence). The CDR3 DNA is TGTGCCAGTAGCAGGGGATTCTCTGGGGCCAACGTCCTGACTTTC. Translating it yields CASSRGFSGANVLTF. Using reference TRBV19 and TRBJ2-6 for the parts outside the CDR3, the full variable domain is DGGITQSPKYLFRKEGQNVTLSCEQNLNHDAMYWYRQDPGQGLRLIYYSQIVNDFQKGDIAEGYSVSREKKESFPLTVTSAQKNPTAFYLCASSRGFSGANVLTFGAGSRLTVL.

This sequence joins TRBV7-9 and TRBJ1-5, with D possibly being TRBD1 (6 bases). The CDR3 covers 14 residues. Trimming pared 3 bases from V and 5 bases from J, leaving 11 bases between. Germline V gene data show CDR1 as SEHNR and CDR2 as FQNEAQ (reference sequence). In DNA, the CDR3 is TGTGCCAGCAGCTTTGGGGGGCTCGATCAGCCCCAGCATTTT. Its protein is CASSFGGLDQPQHF.

Worth noting for this clonotype: A junction boundary mismatches the germline segment, possibly from a read error. The V and J genes are TRBV18 and TRBJ1-2, with a weak D call TRBD1 (5 bases). CDR3 length equals 13 residues. Germline CDR1 is KGHSH and CDR2 is LQKENI. The CDR3 region is CASLPTGGSGYTF. As DNA, the CDR3 is TGTGCCAGCTTACCAACAGGTGGCAGTGGCTACACCTTC.

This clonotype was seen more than once but under ten times. The V call is TRBV7-9, the J call TRBJ1-6; D uncertain. Looked up from germline, CDR1 is SEHNR and CDR2 is FQNEAQ (reference sequence). CDR3 length: 15 amino acids. V was shortened by 3 bases and J by 8 bases, with 14 bases between the two germline ends. The DNA for the CDR3 is TGTGCCAGCAGCTTGCGGGATCTATGGGATTCACCCCTCCACTTT. Translating it yields CASSLRDLWDSPLHF.

The chain is built from TRBV20-1 and TRBJ1-5, with TRBD1 as a possible D gene (6 bases). The CDR3 is made up of 14 amino acids. The V gene's germline CDR1 is DFQATT and CDR2 SNEGSKA (reference sequence). V was clipped by 6 bases and J by 7 bases, with 19 bases between them. CDR3 coding DNA: TGCAGTGCACGGGAGGGGGTCGGGGGGCAGCCCCAGCATTTT. It specifies CSAREGVGGQPQHF.

This clonotype was seen only a few times. The chain carries TRBV9 and TRBJ1-1; weak D call: TRBD1 (5 bases). The germline V gene encodes CDR1 SGDLS and CDR2 YYNGEE. The CDR3 loop spans 17 amino acids. V lost 0 bases to trimming and J lost 4 bases, with 19 bases between them. CDR3 coding DNA: TGTGCCAGCAGCGTAGACGGTCCCACACACGGGGGCACTGAAGCTTTCTTT. Its protein product is CASSVDGPTHGGTEAFF. Variable domain in full (rest from reference TRBV9 and TRBJ1-1): DSGVTQTPKHLITATGQRVTLRCSPRSGDLSVYWYQQSLDQGLQFLIQYYNGEERAKGNILERFSAQQFPDLHSELNLSSLELGDSALYFCASSVDGPTHGGTEAFFGQGTRLTVV.

This CDR3 reads CSAAGDSFNEQYF. Written as DNA, the CDR3 is TGCAGTGCCGCGGGGGACTCATTTAACGAGCAGTACTTC. This sequence joins TRBV20-1 and TRBJ2-7; 7 nucleotides match TRBD2. The germline CDR1 and CDR2 sequences are DFQATT and SNEGSKA (reference sequence). The CDR3 spans 13 residues. The junction had 10 bases not matched to a gene; V was cut back by 6 bases and J by 5 bases.

The chain joins TRBV28 to TRBJ2-1; 7 bases match TRBD2. CDR1 MDHEN and CDR2 SYDVKM come from the germline V gene. V dropped 9 bases and J dropped 6; count of bases not matched to a gene: 14. The CDR3 extends over 15 amino acids. CDR3 residues: CARGPGISGLNEQFF. The CDR3 DNA reads as TGTGCCAGGGGCCCCGGGATTAGCGGGCTCAATGAGCAGTTCTTC.